This T cell receptor beta chain was identified during a study of blood T cell repertoires in COVID-19. The CDR3 contains 12 residues. The V end lost 4 bases, the J end lost 1 base, and 7 bases lay between the germline ends. The germline CDR1 and CDR2 sequences are SQVTM and ANQGSEA. Profiled with immunoSEQ multiplex PCR; TCRdb holds only in-frame clones, not every one. The data contain fewer than 400,000 clones, roughly 90% of them singletons. The gene calls are TRBV29-1 and TRBJ1-1; no firm D call. The TCR sequence derives from a woman in her twenties or thirties who had been exposed to COVID-19. The sequencing sample was made of PBMCs or T cells enriched from blood (not recorded which). DNA of the CDR3: TGCAGCGTTGGAGGTGCGAACACTGAAGCTTTCTTT. Encoded protein: CSVGGANTEAFF.